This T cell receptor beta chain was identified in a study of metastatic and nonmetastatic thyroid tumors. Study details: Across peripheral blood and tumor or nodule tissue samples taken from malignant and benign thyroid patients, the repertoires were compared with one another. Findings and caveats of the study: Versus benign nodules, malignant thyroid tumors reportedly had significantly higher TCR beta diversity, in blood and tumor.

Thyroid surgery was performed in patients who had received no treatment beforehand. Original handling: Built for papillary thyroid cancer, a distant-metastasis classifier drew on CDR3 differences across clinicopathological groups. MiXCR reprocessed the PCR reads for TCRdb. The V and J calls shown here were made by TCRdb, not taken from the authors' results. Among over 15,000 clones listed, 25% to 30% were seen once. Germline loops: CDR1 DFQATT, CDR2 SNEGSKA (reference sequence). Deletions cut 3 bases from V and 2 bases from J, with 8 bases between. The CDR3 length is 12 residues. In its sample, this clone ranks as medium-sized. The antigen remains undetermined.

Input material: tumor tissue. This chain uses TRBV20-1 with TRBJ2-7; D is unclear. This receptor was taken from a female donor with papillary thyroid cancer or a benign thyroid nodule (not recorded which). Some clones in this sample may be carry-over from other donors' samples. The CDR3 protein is CSASPTAYEQYF. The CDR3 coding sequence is TGCAGTGCTAGCCCTACGGCCTACGAGCAGTACTTC.